One sample yielded the 2 T cell receptor beta chains listed below, sequenced in a study of T cells in Graves' hyperthyroidism and ophthalmopathy. It was RNA transcripts that yielded the amplified TCR beta CDR3 regions. First-round RT-PCR of the TCR CDR3 relied on the HTBI primer set. TCRdb ran MiXCR on the multiplex PCR reads and lists one entry per CDR3 protein. The table includes about 320,000 distinct CDR3 sequences, roughly 15% detected once. Sequencing input: blood. The receptors shown here come from a man in his thirties or forties with Graves' hyperthyroidism.

In its sample, this clonotype was seen many times. This chain links TRBV29-1 with TRBJ2-5; D gene ambiguous. Trimming removed 1 base from V and 5 bases from J, with 11 bases in between. The germline V gene has CDR1 SQVTM and CDR2 ANQGSEA. CDR3 length: 13 residues. CDR3 bases: TGCAGCGTTGAAGTGGGGTCGAGGGAGACCCAGTACTTC. This codes for CSVEVGSRETQYF.

The chain recombines TRBV2 with TRBJ1-4; D unclear. Germline V gene data show CDR1 as SNHLY and CDR2 as FYNNEI. The CDR3 totals 14 residues. V dropped 3 bases and J dropped 7 bases, with 12 bases sitting between them. The CDR3 DNA follows: TGTGCCAGCAGTGAGGGCAGGATATTTGAAAAACTGTTTTTT. Residues: CASSEGRIFEKLFF. Complete variable domain (other parts from reference TRBV2 and TRBJ1-4): EPEVTQTPSHQVTQMGQEVILRCVPISNHLYFYWYRQILGQKVEFLVSFYNNEISEKSEIFDDQFSVERPDGSNFTLKIRSTKLEDSAMYFCASSEGRIFEKLFFGSGTQLSVL.